The T cell receptor (beta chain) described here comes from a study of blood T cell repertoires in COVID-19 (dated by TCRdb to 2018 to 2021). Study-level background: Samples from collaborators originated in the United States, Italy and Spain and spanned both the acute and convalescent phases of COVID-19. The samples were drawn from two sources: the first 160 participants of the ongoing ImmuneRACE study, and 1,000 to 1,500 subjects contributed by 6 global collaborators. The prospective study material was composed of cDNA or gDNA derived from T cells, B-cell-depleted T cells, or PBMCs. Where available, HLA class I and class II types were taken from metadata supplied by the sample provider and were not determined by assay-based typing. The repertoires were released in a freely available public database intended as a resource for research on the immune response to SARS-CoV-2. A de-identified subject ID, COVID-19 status, age in years and sex were almost always included in the sample metadata. Subjects who had been exposed to COVID-19, were actively infected with it, or had recovered from it provided the deeply sampled blood TCRbeta repertoires that made up the dataset. Beyond this particular receptor, the publication reports: How much clinical and demographic metadata was included differed by source and by participant, and the metadata was provided uncurated.

The immunoSEQ Assay, a bias-controlled multiplex PCR, was used to amplify TCRbeta CDR3 regions from genomic DNA. Per the source publication's procedure: Within the assay, amplification of reference gene primers was used to estimate how many nucleated cells each sample contained. To quantify the absolute abundance of each unique TCRbeta CDR3 rearrangement, sequence reads were collapsed and filtered. For each sample, productive Simpson clonality was calculated as the square root of Simpson's diversity index over productive rearrangements. In TCRdb, the immuneACCESS table is reduced to in-frame sequences with V and J assigned. These tables do not hold every clone; where another copy was compared, an unresolved V gene accounts for under half, and the others remain unexplained. V and J calls and clone size come straight from that table; D and trimming were deduced from the DNA. The sample yields around 620,000 clones; approximately 90% were counted once. Under 0.3% of the sample is held by the ten biggest clonotypes.

As to this clone: Which antigen it targets is not known. No qualities accompany the bases; no much larger clone lies one base away.

The CDR3 spans 15 residues, from the cysteine through the phenylalanine. Only CDR3 DNA remains: 45 bases, in frame from the first base. V is pruned by 4 bases and J by 1 base, leaving 6 bases of the junction without a gene match. CDR1 and CDR2 are read off the germline V gene as SGDLS and YYNGEE. The collaborating institutions used their own protocols to collect whole blood in K2EDTA tubes. Collaborator samples were shipped for TCRbeta analysis as frozen whole blood, isolated PBMCs, or DNA extracted from either sample type. The rearrangement combines TRBV9 with TRBJ1-1; TRBD1 lines up with 8 middle nucleotides. This clonotype was sampled from a woman younger than 30 with acute or convalescent COVID-19. Material for sequencing was peripheral blood. For the CDR3, the sequence is CASSPPGQGNTEAFF. The nucleotide sequence is TGTGCCAGCAGCCCACCCGGACAGGGGAACACTGAAGCTTTCTTT.